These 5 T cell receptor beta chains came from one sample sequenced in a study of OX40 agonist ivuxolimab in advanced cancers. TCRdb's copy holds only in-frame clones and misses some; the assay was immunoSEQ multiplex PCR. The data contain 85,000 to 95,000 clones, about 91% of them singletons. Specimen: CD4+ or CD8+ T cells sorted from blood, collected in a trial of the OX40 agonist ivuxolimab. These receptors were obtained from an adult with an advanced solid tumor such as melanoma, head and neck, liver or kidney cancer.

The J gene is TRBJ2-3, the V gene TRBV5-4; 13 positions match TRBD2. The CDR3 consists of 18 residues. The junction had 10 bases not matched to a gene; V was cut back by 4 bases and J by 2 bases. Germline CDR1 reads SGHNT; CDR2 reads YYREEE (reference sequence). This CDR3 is CASSKGTSGETSTDTQYF. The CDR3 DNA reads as TGTGCCAGCAGCAAAGGGACTAGCGGGGAGACGTCCACAGATACGCAGTATTTT.

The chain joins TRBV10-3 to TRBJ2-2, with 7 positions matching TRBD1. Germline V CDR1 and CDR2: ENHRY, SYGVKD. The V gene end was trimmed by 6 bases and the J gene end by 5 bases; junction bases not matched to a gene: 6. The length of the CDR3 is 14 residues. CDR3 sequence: CAIRATGRTGELFF. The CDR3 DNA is TGTGCCATCAGGGCGACAGGGCGAACCGGGGAGCTGTTTTTT.

In nucleotides, the CDR3 is TGTGCCAGCAGTTTGTACAGGGATGTAACTGAAGCTTTCTTT. It translates to CASSLYRDVTEAFF. The gene calls are TRBV28 and TRBJ1-1, with TRBD1 as a possible D gene (6 bases). V lost 3 bases and J 5 bases, leaving 13 bases between the germline ends. CDR3 length: 14 residues. CDR1 and CDR2 (germline): MDHEN, SYDVKM.

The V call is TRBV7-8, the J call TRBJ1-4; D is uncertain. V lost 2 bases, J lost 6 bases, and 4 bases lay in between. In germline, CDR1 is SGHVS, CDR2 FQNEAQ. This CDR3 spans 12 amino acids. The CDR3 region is CASSLWDEKLFF. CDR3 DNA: TGTGCCAGCAGCTTATGGGATGAAAAACTGTTTTTT.

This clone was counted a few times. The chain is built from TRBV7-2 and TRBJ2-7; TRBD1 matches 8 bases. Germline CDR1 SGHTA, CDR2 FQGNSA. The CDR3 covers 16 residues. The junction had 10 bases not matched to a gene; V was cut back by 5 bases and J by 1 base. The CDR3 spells CASSPQGAAGSYEQYF. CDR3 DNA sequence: TGTGCCAGCAGCCCCCAGGGGGCCGCAGGGTCCTACGAGCAGTACTTC.